Sequencing of this TCR beta chain was carried out in a study of T cell clusters in autoimmune cytopenias. TRB was amplified from roughly 0.25 ug of peripheral blood genomic DNA per sample. TRB rearrangements were amplified by touch-down multiplex PCR with mixed TRB-A/B primers. No DNA is given; TCRdb re-called the multiplex PCR reads and lists each CDR3 protein once. The table lists around 8,000 distinct CDR3 sequences. The sample consisted of peripheral blood. This clonotype was sampled from a human donor with an autoimmune cytopenia or autoimmune hepatitis (not recorded which).

Here the CDR3 reads CSARQRGYGTGELFF. The chain uses TRBV20-1 and TRBJ2-2; the TCRdb call, TRBD1, lacks DNA for checking. Germline V gene data show CDR1 as DFQATT and CDR2 as SNEGSKA (reference sequence). The CDR3 runs to 15 residues.